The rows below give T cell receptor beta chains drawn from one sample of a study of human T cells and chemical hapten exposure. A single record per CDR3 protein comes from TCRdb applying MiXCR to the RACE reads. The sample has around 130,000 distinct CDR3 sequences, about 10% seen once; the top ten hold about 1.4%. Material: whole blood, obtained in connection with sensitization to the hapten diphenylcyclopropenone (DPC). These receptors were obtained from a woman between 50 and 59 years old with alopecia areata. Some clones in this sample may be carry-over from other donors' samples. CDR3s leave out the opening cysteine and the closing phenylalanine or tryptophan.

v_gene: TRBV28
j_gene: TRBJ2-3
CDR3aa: ASSAGSWTQY

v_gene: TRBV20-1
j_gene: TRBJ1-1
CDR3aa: SALVTVGGGNEAF

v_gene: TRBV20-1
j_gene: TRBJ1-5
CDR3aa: SAREYSGRFLNQPQH

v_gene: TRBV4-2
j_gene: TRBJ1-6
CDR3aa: ASSQDAGRGDSPLH

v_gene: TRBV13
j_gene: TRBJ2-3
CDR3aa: ASSLGTTSGAQY

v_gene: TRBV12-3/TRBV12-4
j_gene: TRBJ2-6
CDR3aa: ASSPGGPGGANVLT

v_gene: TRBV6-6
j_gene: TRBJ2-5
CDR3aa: ASSSDRVETQY

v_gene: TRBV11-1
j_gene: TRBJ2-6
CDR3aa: ASSLRTGSTGANVLT

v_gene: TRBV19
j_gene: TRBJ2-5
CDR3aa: ASSSSGVLEETQY

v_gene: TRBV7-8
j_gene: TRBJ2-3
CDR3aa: ASSFDHTDTQY

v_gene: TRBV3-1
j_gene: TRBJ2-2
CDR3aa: ASSQGNPTGELF

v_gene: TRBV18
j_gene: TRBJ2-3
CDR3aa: ASSPTAGLSTDTQY

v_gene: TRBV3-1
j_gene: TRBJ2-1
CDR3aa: ASSRSILKPGSSSGSYNEQF

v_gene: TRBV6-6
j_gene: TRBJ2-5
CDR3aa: ASSPLQGRETQY

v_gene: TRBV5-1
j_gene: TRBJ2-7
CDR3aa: ASSLSGRYDEQY

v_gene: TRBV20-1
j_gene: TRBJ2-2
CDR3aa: SAREMAPGELF

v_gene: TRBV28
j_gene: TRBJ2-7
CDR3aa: ASIGDRAGEQY

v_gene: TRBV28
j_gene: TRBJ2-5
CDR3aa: ASRVGGAETQY

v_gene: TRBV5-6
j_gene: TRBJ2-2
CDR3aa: ASSLWLSRGTGELF

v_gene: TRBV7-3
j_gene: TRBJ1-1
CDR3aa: ASSPSARGFNTEAF

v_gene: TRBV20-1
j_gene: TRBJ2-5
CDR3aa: SARQGESMETQY

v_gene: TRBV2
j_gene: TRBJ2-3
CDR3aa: ASGASQRDTQY

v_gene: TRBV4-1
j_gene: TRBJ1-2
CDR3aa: ASSQESSHGYT

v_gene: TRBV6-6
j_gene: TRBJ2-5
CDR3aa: ASSFGTSGIETQY

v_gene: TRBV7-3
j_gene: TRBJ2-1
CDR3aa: ASSLMASGRYGNEQF

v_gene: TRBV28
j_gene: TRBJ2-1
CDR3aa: ASSLPGGGRRDEQF

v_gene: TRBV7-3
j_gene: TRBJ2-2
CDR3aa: ASSLTIQPRELF

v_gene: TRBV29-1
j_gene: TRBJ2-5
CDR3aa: SVAREETQY

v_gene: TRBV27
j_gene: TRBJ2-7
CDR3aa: ASSFGLAGAEQY

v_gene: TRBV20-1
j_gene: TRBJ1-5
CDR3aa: SAYQGSNQPQH

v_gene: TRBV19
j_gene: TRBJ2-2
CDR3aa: ASAGQGTTGELF

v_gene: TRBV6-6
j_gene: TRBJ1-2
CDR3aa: AGLGRGSHGYT

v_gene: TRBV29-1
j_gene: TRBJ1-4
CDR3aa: SVLARGSEKLF

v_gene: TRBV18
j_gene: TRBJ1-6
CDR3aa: ASSSDRVGSPLH

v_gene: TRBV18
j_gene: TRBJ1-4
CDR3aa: ASSPPGGPNEKLF

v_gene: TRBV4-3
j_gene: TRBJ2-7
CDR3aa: ASSQVLGGIGSGTYEQY

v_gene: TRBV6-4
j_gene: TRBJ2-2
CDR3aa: ASSGGPENTGELF

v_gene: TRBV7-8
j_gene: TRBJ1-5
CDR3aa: ASSLGAQGSRRQPQH

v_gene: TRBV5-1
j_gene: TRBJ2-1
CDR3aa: ASSFGLAGGQEQF

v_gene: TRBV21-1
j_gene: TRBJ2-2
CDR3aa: ASSGGFRAPGSCF

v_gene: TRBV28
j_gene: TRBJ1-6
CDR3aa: ASSPIAGQHNSPLH

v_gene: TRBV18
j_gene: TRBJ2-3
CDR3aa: ATAEVRSTDTQY

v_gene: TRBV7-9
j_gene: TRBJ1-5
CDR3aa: ASSLAGQGQPQH

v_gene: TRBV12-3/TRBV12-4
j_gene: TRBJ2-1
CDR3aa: ASSSRPTGSGRI

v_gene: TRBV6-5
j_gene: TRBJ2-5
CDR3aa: ASSYSKGGELY

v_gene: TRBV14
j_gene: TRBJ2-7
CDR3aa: ASSQRGGSYEQY

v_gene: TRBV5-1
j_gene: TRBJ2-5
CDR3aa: ASSLEARKETQY

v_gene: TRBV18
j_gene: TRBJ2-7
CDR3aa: ASSPLGQANSEQY

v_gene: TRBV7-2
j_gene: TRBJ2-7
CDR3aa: ASSLPLSMRGVSYEQY